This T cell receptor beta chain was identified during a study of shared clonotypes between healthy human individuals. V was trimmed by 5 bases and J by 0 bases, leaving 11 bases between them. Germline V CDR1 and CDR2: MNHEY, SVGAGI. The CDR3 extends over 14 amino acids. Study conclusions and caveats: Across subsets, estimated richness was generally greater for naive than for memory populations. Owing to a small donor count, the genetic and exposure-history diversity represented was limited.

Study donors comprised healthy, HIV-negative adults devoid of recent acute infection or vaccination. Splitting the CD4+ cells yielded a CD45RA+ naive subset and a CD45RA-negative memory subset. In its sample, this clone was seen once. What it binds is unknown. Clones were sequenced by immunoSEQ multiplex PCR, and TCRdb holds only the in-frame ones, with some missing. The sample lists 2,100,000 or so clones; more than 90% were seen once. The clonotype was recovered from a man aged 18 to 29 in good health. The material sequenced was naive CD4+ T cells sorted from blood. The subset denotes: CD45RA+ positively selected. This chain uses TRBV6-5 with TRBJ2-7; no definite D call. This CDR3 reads CASSMGLNSYEQYF. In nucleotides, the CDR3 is TGTGCCAGCAGTATGGGTCTTAACTCCTACGAGCAGTACTTC.